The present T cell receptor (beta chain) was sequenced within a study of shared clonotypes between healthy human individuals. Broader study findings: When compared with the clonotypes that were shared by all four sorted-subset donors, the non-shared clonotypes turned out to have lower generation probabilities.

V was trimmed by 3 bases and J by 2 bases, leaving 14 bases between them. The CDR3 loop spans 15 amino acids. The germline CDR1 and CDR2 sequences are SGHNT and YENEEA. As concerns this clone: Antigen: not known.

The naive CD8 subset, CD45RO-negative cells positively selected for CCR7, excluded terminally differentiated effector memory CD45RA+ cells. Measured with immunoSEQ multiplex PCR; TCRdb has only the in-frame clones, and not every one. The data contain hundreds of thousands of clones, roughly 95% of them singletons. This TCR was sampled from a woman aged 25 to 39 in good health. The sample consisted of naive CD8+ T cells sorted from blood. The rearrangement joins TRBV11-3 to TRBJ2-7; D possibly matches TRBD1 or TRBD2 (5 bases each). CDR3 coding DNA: TGTGCCAGCAGCTTGATCCGGGGACGGACCTACGAGCAGTACTTC. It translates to CASSLIRGRTYEQYF.